The 15 T cell receptor beta chains below come from one sample, sequenced in a study of blood T cell repertoires in COVID-19. Produced via immunoSEQ multiplex PCR; TCRdb's table is partial and in-frame only. The sample lists about 320,000 clones, around 89% occurring once. Sequencing used peripheral blood. The receptors stem from a man between 18 and 35 years old who had recovered from COVID-19.

The chain recombines TRBV11-2 with TRBJ1-1, with D uncertain. Germline assignment: CDR1 SGHAT and CDR2 FQNNGV. The CDR3 covers 16 residues. Trimming took off 0 bases at V and 6 bases at J, with 17 bases between the two ends. The CDR3, as DNA: TGTGCCAGCAGCTTAGATCTATACTCCGAGCCGGCTGAAGCTTTCTTT. This encodes CASSLDLYSEPAEAFF.

The chain carries TRBV4-1 and TRBJ2-3; TRBD2 aligns across 7 bases. V lost 0 bases and J lost 0; bases outside the gene matches: 6. CDR3 size: 17 residues. In germline, CDR1 is MGHRA, CDR2 YSYEKL. CDR3: CASSQDRGTTSTDTQYF. The CDR3 coding sequence is TGCGCCAGCAGCCAAGATCGGGGGACTACTAGCACAGATACGCAGTATTTT.

V and J are TRBV5-4 and TRBJ1-5, with unresolved D. Trimming shortened V by 0 bases and J by 1 base, and 8 bases separated the two germline ends. This CDR3 comprises 15 residues. Looked up from germline, CDR1 is SGHNT and CDR2 is YYREEE (reference sequence). CDR3 in DNA: TGTGCCAGCAGCTTGGCCAGGCCGAGCAATCAGCCCCAGCATTTT. Amino acid sequence: CASSLARPSNQPQHF.

The V call is TRBV29-1, the J call TRBJ2-7, with 12 bases lining up with TRBD2. The CDR3 loop spans 17 amino acids. Germline V gives CDR1 SQVTM, CDR2 ANQGSEA. V lost 3 bases, J lost 3 bases, and 12 bases stayed unmatched. CDR3 sequence: CSVEGTSGRLGDYEQYF. The CDR3 bases are TGCAGCGTTGAGGGCACTAGCGGGAGGCTCGGGGACTACGAGCAGTACTTC.

The J gene is TRBJ2-7, the V gene TRBV7-2; tentative D call: TRBD2 (5 bases). This CDR3 has 17 residues. V was clipped by 0 bases and J by 0 bases, with 15 bases between them. Germline-derived CDR1 and CDR2 are SGHTA and FQGNSA. Here the CDR3 DNA reads TGTGCCAGCAGCTTAGCGACGCTAGCCCAAAGCTCCTACGAGCAGTACTTC. It translates to CASSLATLAQSSYEQYF.

The chain is built from TRBV6-5 and TRBJ2-1; 10 nucleotides agree with TRBD2. V was clipped by 1 base and J by 9 bases; unmatched bases: 9. The CDR3 sequence is 16 residues long. CDR1 MNHEY and CDR2 SVGAGI come from the germline V gene. Written as DNA, the CDR3 is TGTGCCAGCAGTTACTGGGGGCTAGCGGGAGTGAGTGAGCAGTTCTTC. Protein product: CASSYWGLAGVSEQFF.

J is TRBJ1-2 and V is TRBV5-6, with D tentatively TRBD1 (5 bases). Trimming took 1 base from V and 3 from J, leaving 10 bases between them. Germline values: CDR1 SGHDT, CDR2 YYEEEE. This CDR3 has 14 amino acids. The CDR3 spells CASSLSGVDYGYTF. DNA of the CDR3: TGTGCCAGCAGCTTGTCGGGGGTGGACTATGGCTACACCTTC.

The chain employs TRBV14 and TRBJ2-1; tentative D call: TRBD1 (5 bases). The germline V gene encodes CDR1 SGHDN and CDR2 FVKESK. V gave up 0 bases and J gave up 5 bases, with 14 bases separating them. The CDR3 length is 16 residues. DNA for the CDR3: TGTGCCAGCAGCCAAGAGGGGCAATCCCTAAACAATGAGCAGTTCTTC. Amino acid sequence: CASSQEGQSLNNEQFF.

This chain connects TRBV14 to TRBJ1-6, with D possibly matching TRBD1 (5 bases). Deletions cut 5 bases from V and 0 bases from J, with 11 bases between. Germline V gene lookup returns CDR1 SGHDN and CDR2 FVKESK. The CDR3 has 16 residues. This CDR3 is CASSNGTASYNSPLHF. The DNA of the CDR3 is TGTGCCAGCAGCAACGGGACTGCCTCCTATAATTCACCCCTCCACTTT.

In its sample, this clone was seen once. This rearrangement joins TRBV6-2 or TRBV6-3 to TRBJ2-7; 11 bases map to TRBD2. Germline V lookup: CDR1 MNHEY, CDR2 SVGEGT. The CDR3 has 14 residues. V lost 6 bases to trimming and J lost 3 bases; unmatched junction nucleotides: 4. CDR3 protein: CASSPGLAGYEQYF. CDR3 DNA: TGTGCCAGCAGCCCAGGACTAGCGGGCTACGAGCAGTACTTC.

Details on this clone: The sample holds other DNA sequences that translate to the same CDR3. The rearrangement joins TRBV18 to TRBJ2-7, with 7 bases identical to TRBD2. Per the germline V gene, CDR1 is KGHSH and CDR2 is LQKENI. CDR3 length: 14 residues. J was trimmed by 4 bases and V by 3 bases; bases with no gene match: 6. CDR3 amino acids: CASSPSGADYEQYF. The DNA of the CDR3 is TGTGCCAGCTCACCGAGCGGGGCGGATTACGAGCAGTACTTC.

The CDR3 sequence is CATGIATNEKLFF. Written as DNA, the CDR3 is TGTGCCACCGGCATCGCAACTAATGAAAAACTGTTTTTT. The chain has TRBV15 and TRBJ1-4; D gene unclear. The CDR3 extends over 13 amino acids. Germline CDR1 and CDR2: LNHNV and YYDKDF (reference sequence). V was shortened by 8 bases and J by 0 bases, with 7 bases between the two germline ends.

This chain links TRBV12-5 with TRBJ1-1; no definite D call. Per the germline V gene, CDR1 is LGHNT and CDR2 is FRNRAP. This CDR3 comprises 13 residues. V lost 4 bases, J lost 1 base, and 7 bases lay in between. The CDR3 bases are TGTGCTAGTGGTTCACACCCGAACACTGAAGCTTTCTTT. Encoded protein: CASGSHPNTEAFF.

The V call is TRBV12-3 or TRBV12-4, the J call TRBJ1-2; D is possibly TRBD1 (5 bases). The length of the CDR3 is 13 residues. Trimming removed 6 bases at V and 13 bases at J, with 21 bases between. CDR3 nucleotides: TGTGCCAGCAGCCTCTTCCCGGGGGATTCCAGCACCTTC. Translation gives CASSLFPGDSSTF.

This clone was seen a few times. The V gene is TRBV5-1, the J gene TRBJ2-2; D may be TRBD1 (6 bases). The CDR3 sequence is 17 residues long. Germline V gene data show CDR1 as SGHRS and CDR2 as YFSETQ. The germline V and J ends were trimmed by 0 bases and 8 bases, with 20 bases remaining between them. The chain's CDR3 is CASSLAPGAPGMGELFF. The CDR3 coding sequence is TGCGCCAGCAGCTTGGCCCCAGGGGCCCCAGGGATGGGGGAGCTGTTTTTT.